Shown below are 21 T cell receptor beta chains from a single sample sequenced in a study of CD8+CD57+ T cells in acquired aplastic anemia listed by TCRdb under 2018. Instrument used: Illumina HiSeq 2000. TCR beta VDJ combination and CDR3 sequence profiling used genomic DNA as the template. TCRdb trimmed public reads at Q25 via fastp, called clones via MiXCR and kept in-frame beta chains. Rows with one shared CDR3 protein collapse into an entry with the most common genes and DNA. The sample records about 100,000 distinct CDR3 sequences, roughly 51% of which are singletons. The top ten hold 25% to 35% of the sample. Sequencing was carried out using sorted CD4+, CD8+, or CD8+CD57+ T cells (not recorded which) from PBMCs. These receptors were collected from a human donor in good health, serving as a control.

This chain connects TRBV6-1 to TRBJ2-1; a weak D match, TRBD1 (5 bases). Germline V gene lookup returns CDR1 MNHNS and CDR2 SASEGT. The CDR3 extends over 12 amino acids. V was pared by 5 bases and J by 4 bases, with 6 bases between. The CDR3 spells CASSQGYNEQFF. CDR3 in DNA: TGTGCCAGCAGTCAGGGTTACAATGAGCAGTTCTTC.

CDR3 residues: CASSLGGVYEQYF. The CDR3 DNA sequence: TGTGCCAGCAGCTTGGGGGGGGTCTACGAGCAGTACTTC. This rearrangement joins TRBV7-9 to TRBJ2-7; TRBD2 matches at 7 bases. V lost 3 bases, J lost 3 bases, and 2 bases stayed unmatched. Germline values: CDR1 SEHNR, CDR2 FQNEAQ (reference sequence). This CDR3 comprises 13 residues.

The V and J genes are TRBV20-1 and TRBJ2-1; the D gene is possibly TRBD1 (6 bases). V was trimmed by 2 bases and J by 4 bases, leaving 27 bases between them. The CDR3 loop spans 19 amino acids. In germline, CDR1 is DFQATT, CDR2 SNEGSKA (reference sequence). CDR3 nucleotides: TGCAGTGCTAGACCAAGGGAAAGGCAGGGGTCGGCCTTATACAATGAGCAGTTCTTC. It specifies CSARPRERQGSALYNEQFF.

V gene TRBV29-1 combines with J gene TRBJ2-7; 8 bases align to TRBD1. V was pared by 3 bases and J by 2 bases, with 9 bases of the junction left unmatched. There are 15 residues in the CDR3. CDR1 SQVTM and CDR2 ANQGSEA come from the germline V gene. The CDR3 DNA reads TGCAGCGTTGAGTTTACGACAGGGGATGCCTACGAGCAGTACTTC. This sequence encodes CSVEFTTGDAYEQYF.

The V and J genes are TRBV20-1 and TRBJ1-2, with unresolved D. The germline V gene has CDR1 DFQATT and CDR2 SNEGSKA (reference sequence). Trimming stripped 3 bases from V and 3 bases from J, with 8 bases between. The CDR3 is 12 residues long. The CDR3 bases are TGCAGTGCTAGGTTGGAGGACTATGGCTACACCTTC. It yields the protein CSARLEDYGYTF.

This clonotype was detected only once. V gene TRBV7-9 combines with J gene TRBJ1-6, with TRBD1 matching over 8 bases. This CDR3 is 14 amino acids long. The V and J ends lost 1 base and 9 bases, in that order; junction bases with no gene match: 2. Per germline, CDR1 SEHNR and CDR2 FQNEAQ (reference sequence). In DNA, the CDR3 is TGTGCCAGCAGCTTAGTGGACAGGGCTTCACCCCTCCACTTT. Translated, it gives CASSLVDRASPLHF.

The J gene is TRBJ2-7, the V gene TRBV2; 7 nucleotides line up with TRBD2. Germline CDR1 reads SNHLY; CDR2 reads FYNNEI. Germline trimming cut 7 bases from V and 2 bases from J; bases unmatched to any gene: 17. The CDR3 covers 17 residues. In DNA, the CDR3 is TGTGCCAGCATACGAAGGGGAGGGGCAGGGTTACCCTACGAGCAGTACTTC. The encoded protein is CASIRRGGAGLPYEQYF. The entire variable domain, with the rest obtained from reference TRBV2 and TRBJ2-7, is as follows: EPEVTQTPSHQVTQMGQEVILRCVPISNHLYFYWYRQILGQKVEFLVSFYNNEISEKSEIFDDQFSVERPDGSNFTLKIRSTKLEDSAMYFCASIRRGGAGLPYEQYFGPGTRLTVT.

This clonotype was counted a few times. This chain connects TRBV6-1 to TRBJ2-3; TRBD2 aligns across 7 bases. Germline V gene lookup returns CDR1 MNHNS and CDR2 SASEGT. Trimming removed 7 bases from V and 1 base from J; junction bases left unmatched: 8. This CDR3 contains 15 residues. In DNA, the CDR3 is TGTGCCAGCACCCCGGCGGGGGAGGGCACAGATACGCAGTATTTT. This sequence encodes CASTPAGEGTDTQYF.

The chain joins TRBV30 to TRBJ2-1, with TRBD1 matching over 7 bases. The CDR3 is 15 residues long. The V gene's germline CDR1 is GTSNPN and CDR2 SVGIG (reference sequence). J was trimmed by 6 bases and V by 6 bases; bases with no gene match: 14. DNA of the CDR3: TGTGCCTGCGGACCTGGGACAGATTTATTCAATGAGCAGTTCTTC. Protein product: CACGPGTDLFNEQFF.

DNA of the CDR3: TGTGCCAGTAGTATTCGGGTGGATCAGCCCCAGCATTTT. Protein product: CASSIRVDQPQHF. The chain carries TRBV19 and TRBJ1-5; D is uncertain. Germline V gene lookup returns CDR1 LNHDA and CDR2 SQIVND (reference sequence). Trimming removed 3 bases at V and 5 bases at J, with 8 bases between. This CDR3 is 13 amino acids long.

This clonotype was observed at least ten times. The rearrangement joins TRBV7-9 to TRBJ1-1, with 10 bases aligning to TRBD1. This CDR3 spans 14 amino acids. Trimming cost V 3 bases and J 3 bases; bases outside gene matches: 1. Germline CDR1 and CDR2: SEHNR and FQNEAQ (reference sequence). In DNA, the CDR3 is TGTGCCAGCAGCTTGGGACAGGGGTACACTGAAGCTTTCTTT. Translation gives CASSLGQGYTEAFF. Supplemented by reference TRBV7-9 and TRBJ1-1, the full variable domain reads DTGVSQNPRHKITKRGQNVTFRCDPISEHNRLYWYRQTLGQGPEFLTYFQNEAQLEKSRLLSDRFSAERPKGSFSTLEIQRTEQGDSAMYLCASSLGQGYTEAFFGQGTRLTVV.

This clonotype was detected a few times. A much larger clone differs by one base, so this may be a read error. The V and J genes are TRBV20-1 and TRBJ2-1, with 10 bases fitting TRBD2. Germline CDR1 is DFQATT and CDR2 is SNEGSKA (reference sequence). The CDR3 sequence is 15 residues long. CDR3 DNA sequence: TGCAGTGCTAGAGGCCTAGCGGGGGCCTACAATGGGCAGTTCTTC. Translation gives CSARGLAGAYNGQFF.

This clonotype was seen a few times. The CDR3, as DNA: TGTGCCAGCAGTGAATACCACTCCTCTGGGGCCAACGTCCTGACTTTC. Its protein product is CASSEYHSSGANVLTF. The chain recombines TRBV25-1 with TRBJ2-6; D gene uncertain. V gave up 0 bases and J gave up 0 bases, with 6 bases separating them. From germline, CDR1 is MGHDK and CDR2 SYGVNS. CDR3 length: 16 amino acids.

This chain connects TRBV4-3 to TRBJ2-3; D uncertain. Trimming shortened V by 5 bases and J by 9 bases, and 9 bases separated the two germline ends. Germline CDR1 and CDR2: LGHNA and YSLEER. The CDR3 totals 11 residues. The CDR3 coding sequence is TGCGCCAGCAGCAACCATGGAACGCAGTATTTT. This encodes CASSNHGTQYF.

The chain has TRBV29-1 and TRBJ1-1, with D possibly TRBD1 on 6 matching bases. The germline V gene encodes CDR1 SQVTM and CDR2 ANQGSEA. V was shortened by 5 bases and J by 5 bases, with 18 bases between the two germline ends. The CDR3 runs 14 residues. CDR3 bases: TGCAGCGTTAATCCCGGGACACCGAAAACTGAAGCTTTCTTT. Residues: CSVNPGTPKTEAFF. Variable domain in full (rest from reference TRBV29-1 and TRBJ1-1): SAVISQKPSRDICQRGTSLTIQCQVDSQVTMMFWYRQQPGQSLTLIATANQGSEATYESGFVIDKFPISRPNLTFSTLTVSNMSPEDSSIYLCSVNPGTPKTEAFFGQGTRLTVV.

This clonotype has just one count. Possible read error: a much larger clone is one base away. The chain joins TRBV30 to TRBJ1-1, with TRBD1 matching over 8 bases. Germline V gene sequence: CDR1 GTSNPN, CDR2 SVGIG (reference sequence). The CDR3 is 14 amino acids. The CDR3 coding sequence is TGTGCCCGGAGTTGGACAGGGTTGAACACTGAAGCTTTCTTT. It is translated as CARSWTGLNTEAFF.

V usage is TRBV27 and J usage is TRBJ2-3; D is uncertain. The CDR3 covers 16 residues. The germline V and J ends were trimmed by 0 bases and 1 base, with 11 bases remaining between them. CDR1 and CDR2 (germline): MNHEY, SMNVEV (reference sequence). CDR3 bases: TGTGCCAGCAGTTTATCGAGTGGCTGGGGCACAGATACGCAGTATTTT. It yields the protein CASSLSSGWGTDTQYF.

The gene calls are TRBV7-9 and TRBJ1-2; no firm D call. Trimming shortened V by 2 bases and J by 5 bases, and 6 bases separated the two germline ends. The V gene's germline CDR1 is SEHNR and CDR2 FQNEAQ (reference sequence). CDR3 length: 12 residues. CDR3 in DNA: TGTGCCAGCAGCTTATCGGGGTATGGCTACACCTTC. The encoded protein is CASSLSGYGYTF.

This clonotype was counted between two and nine times. This chain connects TRBV2 to TRBJ2-5; unclear D gene. Germline values: CDR1 SNHLY, CDR2 FYNNEI. The CDR3 has 12 residues. Trimming shortened V by 6 bases and J by 1 base, and 6 bases separated the two germline ends. CDR3 loop: CASSILQETQYF. The CDR3 DNA sequence: TGTGCCAGCAGCATACTCCAAGAGACCCAGTACTTC. The full variable domain, rest sourced from reference TRBV2 and TRBJ2-5, is EPEVTQTPSHQVTQMGQEVILRCVPISNHLYFYWYRQILGQKVEFLVSFYNNEISEKSEIFDDQFSVERPDGSNFTLKIRSTKLEDSAMYFCASSILQETQYFGPGTRLLVL.

This clonotype was counted only a few times. This clone may be a read error of a much larger clone one base away. The V gene is TRBV6-1, the J gene TRBJ2-7, with TRBD1 matching over 10 bases. Germline V gives CDR1 MNHNS, CDR2 SASEGT. The CDR3 covers 15 residues. The DNA for the CDR3 is TGTGCCGGCAGTGCCACCGGGACAGGGGCTGGCGAGCAGTACTTC. Translated, it gives CAGSATGTGAGEQYF.

This clonotype appeared many times. The V call is TRBV11-2, the J call TRBJ2-7; D is unclear. Trimming left V 8 bases short and J 4 bases short, with 3 bases between. Looked up from germline, CDR1 is SGHAT and CDR2 is FQNNGV. The CDR3 length is 9 residues. As DNA, the CDR3 is TGTGCCAGCTCTTACGAGCAGTACTTC. Translated, it gives CASSYEQYF. The variable domain in full, completed from reference TRBV11-2 and TRBJ2-7, reads EAGVAQSPRYKIIEKRQSVAFWCNPISGHATLYWYQQILGQGPKLLIQFQNNGVVDDSQLPKDRFSAERLKGVDSTLKIQPAKLEDSAVYLCASSYEQYFGPGTRLTVT.